The source of this TCR beta chain is a study of blood T cell repertoires in COVID-19. Libraries were prepared by immunoSEQ multiplex PCR; TCRdb keeps only in-frame clonotypes and omits some of them. Of some 250,000 clones in the sample, about four fifths were seen once. Germline assignment: CDR1 SGHDT and CDR2 YYEEEE. The CDR3 length is 14 residues. J was trimmed by 2 bases and V by 4 bases; bases with no gene match: 5. The sequenced material came from peripheral blood. The chain combines TRBV5-6 with TRBJ1-2; 7 bases fit TRBD1. The clonotype comes from a woman younger than 30 with acute or convalescent COVID-19. CDR3 sequence reads: CASSHGTANYGYTF. The CDR3 nucleotides are TGTGCCAGCAGCCACGGGACAGCCAACTATGGCTACACCTTC.